This T cell receptor (beta chain) was observed in a study of T cell changes during pregnancy in multiple sclerosis. The assay was immunoSEQ multiplex PCR, and TCRdb's table has in-frame clones only and misses some. This table has around 80,000 clones, over 85% appearing once. The CDR3 runs to 12 residues. V lost 2 bases to trimming and J lost 3 bases, with 8 bases between them. Germline V gene sequence: CDR1 GTSNPN, CDR2 SVGIG (reference sequence). The receptor comes from a female donor in good health, enrolled as a control in a pregnancy study. Specimen: peripheral blood, collected in the second trimester of pregnancy. The chain recombines TRBV30 with TRBJ2-7; no clear D gene. For the CDR3, the DNA is TGTGCCTGGAGTAGAGAATACTACGAGCAGTACTTC. Protein product: CAWSREYYEQYF.